This T cell receptor beta chain was observed in a study of shared clonotypes between healthy human individuals. Study-wide points: Among donors, the sharing of clonotypes was expected to be influenced by sequencing depth.

With 4 bases clipped from V and 3 bases from J, the junction kept 3 bases outside the gene matches. Per germline, CDR1 MGHDK and CDR2 SYGVNS. The CDR3 is 14 residues long. At a deep level, the assay was run. Every unsorted PBMC PCR replicate was loaded with about 300 ng DNA, around 30,000 T cell genomes. Method: immunoSEQ multiplex PCR; TCRdb's copy keeps in-frame clones and lacks some. The table includes around 440,000 clones, 60% to 80% detected once. About this clone: No antigen is known for it.

The unsorted samples took 90 million to 95 million PBMCs to get genomic DNA. This clonotype originated in a woman aged 40 to 55 in good health. Some clones in this sample may be carry-over from other donors' samples. Material: PBMCs. The rearrangement links TRBV25-1 to TRBJ1-1; TRBD1 matches 9 bases. Here the CDR3 reads CASSADRGDTEAFF. In DNA form, the CDR3 reads TGTGCCAGCAGTGCCGACAGGGGGGACACTGAAGCTTTCTTT.